The present entry profiles one T cell receptor beta chain with its context. These data originate in a study of blood T cell repertoires in COVID-19. Germline V lookup: CDR1 SGHAT, CDR2 FQNNGV. The V end lost 5 bases, the J end lost 4 bases, and 11 bases lay between the germline ends. The CDR3 contains 14 residues. Source study methods: Quantification of nucleated cells was approximated via reference gene primer amplification. The protocol was immunoSEQ multiplex PCR, while the TCRdb copy is restricted to in-frame clones and leaves out a portion. The D gene and trimming were derived from the DNA, and the V and J assignments and clone size from that table. The repertoire holds around 40,000 clones, with around 86% as singletons.

This chain joins TRBV11-2 and TRBJ2-2; the D gene is possibly TRBD1 (6 bases). The sample consisted of peripheral blood. The origin of this receptor is a man aged 50 to 59 with active or convalescent COVID-19. CDR3 DNA sequence: TGTGCCAGCAGCATCATCAGGGGCACCGGGGAGCTGTTTTTT. It is translated as CASSIIRGTGELFF.